These T cell receptor beta chains were read from a single sample in a study of early T cells in non-severe SARS-CoV-2 infection. MiXCR was run by TCRdb on the 5' RACE reads, yielding one entry per CDR3 protein. The table includes some 48,000 distinct CDR3 sequences, about 7.4% detected once. Sequenced material: whole blood. The source is an adult who was a healthcare worker with PCR-confirmed SARS-CoV-2 infection or an uninfected control (not recorded which). Each CDR3 is given with its conserved first and last residue. D genes are given only for firm matches. Not all rows give a size; the values are once, few, many and, for expanded clones, a class.

D gene: TRBD1
clone size: many
V gene: TRBV27
J gene: TRBJ2-7
CDR3 protein: CASSFGTGNYEQYF
CDR3 DNA: TGTGCCAGCAGTTTCGGGACAGGCAACTACGAGCAGTACTTC

D gene: -
clone size: few
V gene: TRBV12-3/TRBV12-4
J gene: TRBJ1-5
CDR3 protein: CASRAGRNNQPQHF
CDR3 DNA: TGTGCCAGCAGGGCGGGACGGAACAATCAGCCCCAGCATTTT

D gene: -
clone size: few
V gene: TRBV11-2
J gene: TRBJ2-2
CDR3 protein: CASSISRTGVGNTGELFF
CDR3 DNA: TGTGCCAGCAGCATTAGCCGCACAGGAGTAGGGAACACCGGGGAGCTGTTTTTT

D gene: -
clone size: -
V gene: TRBV5-1
J gene: TRBJ1-5
CDR3 protein: CASSLEGTSNQPQHF
CDR3 DNA: TGCGCCAGCAGCCTGGAAGGGACAAGCAATCAGCCCCAGCATTTT

D gene: -
clone size: -
V gene: TRBV29-1
J gene: TRBJ2-1
CDR3 protein: CSVAGAYSYNEQFF
CDR3 DNA: TGCAGCGTCGCAGGGGCCTACTCCTACAATGAGCAGTTCTTC

D gene: TRBD2
clone size: many
V gene: TRBV19
J gene: TRBJ2-4
CDR3 protein: CASSLERGNQVTKNIQYF
CDR3 DNA: TGTGCCAGTAGTCTCGAGCGGGGCAACCAGGTGACCAAAAACATTCAGTACTTC

D gene: TRBD1
clone size: medium-sized
V gene: TRBV10-3
J gene: TRBJ2-4
CDR3 protein: CAIADEGQGTGARSIQYF
CDR3 DNA: TGTGCCATCGCCGACGAAGGACAGGGGACAGGCGCAAGAAGCATTCAGTACTTC

D gene: TRBD1
clone size: few
V gene: TRBV10-3
J gene: TRBJ1-5
CDR3 protein: CAISESTGTVTQHF
CDR3 DNA: TGTGCCATCAGTGAGTCGACAGGGACGGTGACCCAGCATTTT

D gene: -
clone size: -
V gene: TRBV20-1
J gene: TRBJ2-1
CDR3 protein: CSASEDEQFF
CDR3 DNA: TGCAGTGCTAGTGAGGATGAGCAGTTCTTC

D gene: -
clone size: -
V gene: TRBV6-5
J gene: TRBJ1-6
CDR3 protein: CASSYYGQLNSPLHF
CDR3 DNA: TGTGCCAGCAGTTACTATGGACAGCTAAATTCACCCCTCCACTTT

D gene: -
clone size: many
V gene: TRBV28
J gene: TRBJ2-5
CDR3 protein: CASSLGRKTQYF
CDR3 DNA: TGTGCCAGCAGTTTAGGGCGGAAGACCCAGTACTTC

D gene: -
clone size: -
V gene: TRBV27
J gene: TRBJ1-2
CDR3 protein: CASSLMGNYGYTF
CDR3 DNA: TGTGCCAGCAGTTTAATGGGTAACTATGGCTACACCTTC

D gene: TRBD2
clone size: many
V gene: TRBV6-2/TRBV6-3
J gene: TRBJ2-1
CDR3 protein: CASSPRGVYEQFF
CDR3 DNA: TGTGCCAGCAGTCCCCGGGGGGTCTATGAGCAGTTCTTC

D gene: -
clone size: many
V gene: TRBV20-1
J gene: TRBJ2-3
CDR3 protein: CSARGENWGHTQYF
CDR3 DNA: TGCAGTGCTAGAGGGGAAAACTGGGGGCATACGCAGTATTTT

D gene: -
clone size: many
V gene: TRBV5-1
J gene: TRBJ1-6
CDR3 protein: CASSREGQNNSPLHF
CDR3 DNA: TGCGCCAGCAGCCGAGAGGGACAAAATAATTCACCCCTCCACTTT

D gene: -
clone size: many
V gene: TRBV5-1
J gene: TRBJ2-2
CDR3 protein: CARKGLLNTGELFF
CDR3 DNA: TGCGCCAGAAAGGGACTCCTGAACACCGGGGAGCTGTTTTTT

D gene: -
clone size: many
V gene: TRBV9
J gene: TRBJ1-4
CDR3 protein: CASSVDTDGNEKLFF
CDR3 DNA: TGTGCCAGCAGCGTAGATACCGACGGTAATGAAAAACTGTTTTTT

D gene: TRBD2
clone size: -
V gene: TRBV20-1
J gene: TRBJ2-2
CDR3 protein: CSARVSGGGTGELFF
CDR3 DNA: TGCAGTGCTAGAGTATCGGGGGGTGGCACCGGGGAGCTGTTTTTT

D gene: TRBD2
clone size: -
V gene: TRBV6-5
J gene: TRBJ2-3
CDR3 protein: CASRSASGGPPSTDTQYF
CDR3 DNA: TGTGCCAGCAGGTCCGCTAGCGGGGGTCCCCCTAGCACAGATACGCAGTATTTT

D gene: -
clone size: -
V gene: TRBV3-1
J gene: TRBJ2-6
CDR3 protein: CASSGDAGANVLTF
CDR3 DNA: TGTGCCAGCAGTGGGGACGCTGGGGCCAACGTCCTGACTTTC

D gene: -
clone size: many
V gene: TRBV12-3/TRBV12-4
J gene: TRBJ1-1
CDR3 protein: CASSRQKNTEAFF
CDR3 DNA: TGTGCCAGCAGTCGACAGAAGAACACTGAAGCTTTCTTT

D gene: TRBD2
clone size: many
V gene: TRBV11-2
J gene: TRBJ2-3
CDR3 protein: CASSLGLAGRDTQYF
CDR3 DNA: TGTGCCAGCAGCTTAGGACTAGCGGGGAGAGATACGCAGTATTTT

D gene: TRBD1
clone size: few
V gene: TRBV3-1
J gene: TRBJ1-5
CDR3 protein: CASTPGQGNQPQHF
CDR3 DNA: TGTGCCAGCACCCCAGGACAGGGGAATCAGCCCCAGCATTTT

D gene: TRBD1
clone size: -
V gene: TRBV28
J gene: TRBJ2-4
CDR3 protein: CASSLNRGRGNIQYF
CDR3 DNA: TGTGCCAGCAGTTTGAACAGGGGGCGCGGAAACATTCAGTACTTC

D gene: -
clone size: -
V gene: TRBV15
J gene: TRBJ2-5
CDR3 protein: CATSRAGYRALETQYF
CDR3 DNA: TGTGCCACCAGCAGAGCTGGATACAGGGCTTTAGAGACCCAGTACTTC

D gene: -
clone size: few
V gene: TRBV6-2/TRBV6-3
J gene: TRBJ2-1
CDR3 protein: CASSLGQLSNEQFF
CDR3 DNA: TGTGCCAGCAGTCTAGGACAGTTAAGCAATGAGCAGTTCTTC

D gene: -
clone size: -
V gene: TRBV29-1
J gene: TRBJ2-3
CDR3 protein: CSLIGTNTDTQYF
CDR3 DNA: TGCAGCCTTATCGGGACAAATACAGATACGCAGTATTTT

D gene: TRBD2
clone size: many
V gene: TRBV24-1
J gene: TRBJ2-3
CDR3 protein: CATSDFGLAGFTDTQYF
CDR3 DNA: TGTGCCACCAGTGATTTCGGACTAGCGGGCTTCACAGATACGCAGTATTTT

D gene: -
clone size: many
V gene: TRBV12-3/TRBV12-4
J gene: TRBJ1-1
CDR3 protein: CASSSDPEGAFF
CDR3 DNA: TGTGCCAGCAGTTCTGACCCGGAGGGAGCTTTCTTT

D gene: -
clone size: -
V gene: TRBV7-6
J gene: TRBJ2-2
CDR3 protein: CASSLTSNTGELFF
CDR3 DNA: TGTGCCAGCAGCTTGACTTCGAACACCGGGGAGCTGTTTTTT

D gene: TRBD1
clone size: -
V gene: TRBV5-1
J gene: TRBJ2-1
CDR3 protein: CASSLWDRSYNEQFF
CDR3 DNA: TGCGCCAGCAGCTTGTGGGACAGGAGCTACAATGAGCAGTTCTTC

D gene: TRBD1
clone size: -
V gene: TRBV7-2
J gene: TRBJ2-3
CDR3 protein: CASSQWARQGMFTDTQYF
CDR3 DNA: TGTGCCAGCAGCCAGTGGGCTCGACAGGGGATGTTCACAGATACGCAGTATTTT

D gene: TRBD2
clone size: many
V gene: TRBV20-1
J gene: TRBJ2-5
CDR3 protein: CSARIGTSGRKETQYF
CDR3 DNA: TGCAGTGCTAGAATCGGGACTAGCGGGCGGAAAGAGACCCAGTACTTC

D gene: TRBD1
clone size: -
V gene: TRBV28
J gene: TRBJ1-2
CDR3 protein: CASSWTGPNYGYTF
CDR3 DNA: TGTGCCAGCAGTTGGACAGGGCCCAACTATGGCTACACCTTC

D gene: TRBD1
clone size: -
V gene: TRBV15
J gene: TRBJ2-1
CDR3 protein: CATSREGSRQGNEQFF
CDR3 DNA: TGTGCCACCAGCAGAGAGGGGAGCCGACAGGGTAATGAGCAGTTCTTC

D gene: -
clone size: many
V gene: TRBV16
J gene: TRBJ2-2
CDR3 protein: CASSQLFTGELFF
CDR3 DNA: TGTGCCAGCAGCCAATTGTTTACCGGGGAGCTGTTTTTT

D gene: -
clone size: many
V gene: TRBV5-5
J gene: TRBJ1-3
CDR3 protein: CASSYRQASGNTIYF
CDR3 DNA: TGTGCCAGCAGTTATAGACAGGCCTCTGGAAACACCATATATTTT

D gene: TRBD2
clone size: many
V gene: TRBV9
J gene: TRBJ2-2
CDR3 protein: CASSVVSSGGTGELFF
CDR3 DNA: TGTGCCAGCAGCGTAGTGTCTAGCGGGGGCACCGGGGAGCTGTTTTTT

D gene: -
clone size: few
V gene: TRBV7-8
J gene: TRBJ2-3
CDR3 protein: CASSLVPTTDTQYF
CDR3 DNA: TGTGCCAGCAGCTTAGTGCCGACCACAGATACGCAGTATTTT

D gene: TRBD1
clone size: many
V gene: TRBV7-9
J gene: TRBJ2-2
CDR3 protein: CASSTGTATGELFF
CDR3 DNA: TGTGCCAGCAGCACCGGGACAGCCACCGGGGAGCTGTTTTTT

D gene: -
clone size: few
V gene: TRBV9
J gene: TRBJ2-5
CDR3 protein: CASSKNPYWQETQYF
CDR3 DNA: TGTGCCAGCAGCAAAAATCCGTATTGGCAAGAGACCCAGTACTTC

D gene: -
clone size: many
V gene: TRBV30
J gene: TRBJ1-5
CDR3 protein: CAWSVQGLQPQHF
CDR3 DNA: TGTGCCTGGAGTGTACAGGGTTTACAGCCCCAGCATTTT

D gene: -
clone size: few
V gene: TRBV20-1
J gene: TRBJ1-5
CDR3 protein: CSARQKSQPQHF
CDR3 DNA: TGCAGTGCTAGACAGAAAAGTCAGCCCCAGCATTTT

D gene: TRBD1
clone size: few
V gene: TRBV4-2
J gene: TRBJ1-2
CDR3 protein: CASTHQGEDYGYTF
CDR3 DNA: TGTGCCAGCACCCACCAGGGGGAAGACTATGGCTACACCTTC

D gene: TRBD1
clone size: many
V gene: TRBV10-3
J gene: TRBJ2-7
CDR3 protein: CAISERQGPYEQYF
CDR3 DNA: TGTGCCATCAGTGAAAGACAGGGCCCCTACGAGCAGTACTTC

D gene: -
clone size: many
V gene: TRBV12-3/TRBV12-4
J gene: TRBJ1-5
CDR3 protein: CASSLLGRDQPQHF
CDR3 DNA: TGTGCCAGCAGTTTATTGGGACGGGACCAGCCCCAGCATTTT

D gene: -
clone size: many
V gene: TRBV14
J gene: TRBJ2-7
CDR3 protein: CASSRRGRSDEQYF
CDR3 DNA: TGTGCCAGCAGCCGGAGGGGGAGGTCGGACGAGCAGTACTTC

D gene: -
clone size: -
V gene: TRBV5-1
J gene: TRBJ2-7
CDR3 protein: CASSFSGFETYEQYF
CDR3 DNA: TGCGCCAGCAGCTTCTCAGGGTTTGAAACCTACGAGCAGTACTTC

D gene: -
clone size: -
V gene: TRBV2
J gene: TRBJ2-3
CDR3 protein: CASSGQYTDTQYF
CDR3 DNA: TGTGCCAGCAGTGGACAGTACACAGATACGCAGTATTTT

D gene: TRBD1
clone size: -
V gene: TRBV5-6
J gene: TRBJ2-5
CDR3 protein: CASSLTGGLQETQYF
CDR3 DNA: TGTGCCAGCAGCTTAACAGGGGGCCTCCAAGAGACCCAGTACTTC